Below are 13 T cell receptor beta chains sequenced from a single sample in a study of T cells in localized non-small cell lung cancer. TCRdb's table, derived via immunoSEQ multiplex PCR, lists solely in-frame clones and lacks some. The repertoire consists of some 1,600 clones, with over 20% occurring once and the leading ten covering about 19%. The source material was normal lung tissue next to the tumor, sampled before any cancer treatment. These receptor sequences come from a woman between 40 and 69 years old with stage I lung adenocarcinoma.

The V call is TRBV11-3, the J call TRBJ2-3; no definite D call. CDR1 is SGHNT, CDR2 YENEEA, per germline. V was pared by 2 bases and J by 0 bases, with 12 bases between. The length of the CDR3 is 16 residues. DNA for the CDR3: TGTGCCAGCAGCTTAAGTCAGTTTGCGAGCACAGATACGCAGTATTTT. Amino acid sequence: CASSLSQFASTDTQYF.

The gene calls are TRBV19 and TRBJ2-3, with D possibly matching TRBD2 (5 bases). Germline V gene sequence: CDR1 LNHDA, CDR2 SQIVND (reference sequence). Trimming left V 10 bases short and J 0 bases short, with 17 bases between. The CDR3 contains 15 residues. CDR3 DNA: TGTGCCACTAGCCCCGACACCTCTAGCACAGATACGCAGTATTTT. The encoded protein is CATSPDTSSTDTQYF.

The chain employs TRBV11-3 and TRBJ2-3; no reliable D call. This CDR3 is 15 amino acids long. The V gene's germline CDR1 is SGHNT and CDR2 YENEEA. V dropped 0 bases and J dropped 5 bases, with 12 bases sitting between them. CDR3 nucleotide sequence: TGTGCCAGCAGCTTAGAGGTATTGGGGATAGATACGCAGTATTTT. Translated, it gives CASSLEVLGIDTQYF.

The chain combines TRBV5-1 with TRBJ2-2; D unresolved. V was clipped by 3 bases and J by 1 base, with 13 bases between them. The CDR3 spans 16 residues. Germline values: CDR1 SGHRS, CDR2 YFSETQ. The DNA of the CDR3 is TGCGCCAGCAGCTCCCTACAGACTGTGAACACCGGGGAGCTGTTTTTT. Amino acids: CASSSLQTVNTGELFF.

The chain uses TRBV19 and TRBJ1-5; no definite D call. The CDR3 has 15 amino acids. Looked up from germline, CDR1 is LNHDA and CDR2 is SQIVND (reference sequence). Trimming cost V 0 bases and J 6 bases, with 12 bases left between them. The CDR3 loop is CASSIDREGGQPQHF. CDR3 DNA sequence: TGTGCCAGTAGTATAGATCGGGAGGGCGGTCAGCCCCAGCATTTT.

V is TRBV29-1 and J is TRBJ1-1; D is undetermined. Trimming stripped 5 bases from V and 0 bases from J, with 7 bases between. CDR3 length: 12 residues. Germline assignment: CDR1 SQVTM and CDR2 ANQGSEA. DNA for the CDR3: TGCAGCGTTCCACAGATGAACACTGAAGCTTTCTTT. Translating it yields CSVPQMNTEAFF.

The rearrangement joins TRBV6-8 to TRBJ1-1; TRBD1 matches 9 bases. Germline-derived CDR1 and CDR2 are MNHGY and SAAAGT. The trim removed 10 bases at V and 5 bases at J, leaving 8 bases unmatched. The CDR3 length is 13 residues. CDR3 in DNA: TGTGCCATCAGGACAGGGGTAGGTACTGAAGCTTTCTTT. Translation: CAIRTGVGTEAFF.

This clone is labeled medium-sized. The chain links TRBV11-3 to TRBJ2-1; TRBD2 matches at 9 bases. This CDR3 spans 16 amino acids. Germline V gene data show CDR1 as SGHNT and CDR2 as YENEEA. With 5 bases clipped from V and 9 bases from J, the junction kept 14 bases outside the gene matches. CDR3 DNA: TGTGCCAGCAGCCGTTGGATAGCGGGAGAAGTTGTTGAGCAGTTCTTC. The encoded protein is CASSRWIAGEVVEQFF. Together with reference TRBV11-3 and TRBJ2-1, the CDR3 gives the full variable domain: EAGVVQSPRYKIIEKKQPVAFWCNPISGHNTLYWYLQNLGQGPELLIRYENEEAVDDSQLPKDRFSAERLKGVDSTLKIQPAELGDSAVYLCASSRWIAGEVVEQFFGPGTRLTVL.

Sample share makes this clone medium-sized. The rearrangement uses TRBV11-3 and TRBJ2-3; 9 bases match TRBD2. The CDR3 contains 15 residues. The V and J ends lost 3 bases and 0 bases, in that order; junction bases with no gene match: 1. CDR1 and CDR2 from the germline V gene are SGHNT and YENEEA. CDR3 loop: CASSFTSGSTDTQYF. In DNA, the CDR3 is TGTGCCAGCAGCTTTACTAGCGGGAGCACAGATACGCAGTATTTT.

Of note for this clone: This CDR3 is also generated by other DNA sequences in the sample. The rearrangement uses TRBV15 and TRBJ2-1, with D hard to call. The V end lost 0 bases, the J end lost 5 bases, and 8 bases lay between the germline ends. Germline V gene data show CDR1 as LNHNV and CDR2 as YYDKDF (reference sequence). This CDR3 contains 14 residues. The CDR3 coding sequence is TGTGCCACCAGCAGAGATGGCGGAAACAATGAGCAGTTCTTC. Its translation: CATSRDGGNNEQFF.

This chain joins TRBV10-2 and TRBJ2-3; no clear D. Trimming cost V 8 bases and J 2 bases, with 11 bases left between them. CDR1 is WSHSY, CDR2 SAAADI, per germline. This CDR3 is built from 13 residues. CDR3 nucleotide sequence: TGCGCCAGCGTAAGGGAATACACAGATACGCAGTATTTT. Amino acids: CASVREYTDTQYF.

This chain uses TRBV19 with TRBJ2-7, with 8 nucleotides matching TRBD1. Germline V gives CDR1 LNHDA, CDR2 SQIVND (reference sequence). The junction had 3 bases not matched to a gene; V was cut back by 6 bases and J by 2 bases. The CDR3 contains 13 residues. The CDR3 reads CASSPDRAYEQYF. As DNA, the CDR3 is TGTGCCAGTAGCCCGGACAGGGCCTACGAGCAGTACTTC.

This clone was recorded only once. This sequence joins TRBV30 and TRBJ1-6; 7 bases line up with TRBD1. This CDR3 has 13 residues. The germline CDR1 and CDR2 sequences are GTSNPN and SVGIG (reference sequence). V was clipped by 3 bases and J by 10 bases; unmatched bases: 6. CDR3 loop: CAWSADRRSPLHF. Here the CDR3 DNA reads TGTGCCTGGAGCGCGGACAGGAGATCACCCCTCCACTTT. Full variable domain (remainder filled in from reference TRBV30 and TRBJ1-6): SQTIHQWPATLVQPVGSPLSLECTVEGTSNPNLYWYRQAAGRGLQLLFYSVGIGQISSEVPQNLSASRPQDRQFILSSKKLLLSDSGFYLCAWSADRRSPLHFGNGTRLTVT.